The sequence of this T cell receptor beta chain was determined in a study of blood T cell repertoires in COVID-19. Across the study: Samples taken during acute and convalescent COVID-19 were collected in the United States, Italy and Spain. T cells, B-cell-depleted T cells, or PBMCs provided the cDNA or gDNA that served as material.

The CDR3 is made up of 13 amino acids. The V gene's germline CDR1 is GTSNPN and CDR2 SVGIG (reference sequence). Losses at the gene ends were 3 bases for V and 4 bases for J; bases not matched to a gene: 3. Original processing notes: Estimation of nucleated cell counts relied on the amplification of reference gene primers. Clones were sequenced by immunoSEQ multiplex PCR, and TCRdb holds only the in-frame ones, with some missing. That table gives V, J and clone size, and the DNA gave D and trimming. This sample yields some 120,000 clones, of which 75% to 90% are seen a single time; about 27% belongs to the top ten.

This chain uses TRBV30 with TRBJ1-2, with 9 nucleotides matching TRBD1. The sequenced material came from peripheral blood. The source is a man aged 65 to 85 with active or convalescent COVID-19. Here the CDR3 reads CAWRETGGYGYTF. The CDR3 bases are TGTGCCTGGAGAGAGACAGGGGGCTATGGCTACACCTTC.